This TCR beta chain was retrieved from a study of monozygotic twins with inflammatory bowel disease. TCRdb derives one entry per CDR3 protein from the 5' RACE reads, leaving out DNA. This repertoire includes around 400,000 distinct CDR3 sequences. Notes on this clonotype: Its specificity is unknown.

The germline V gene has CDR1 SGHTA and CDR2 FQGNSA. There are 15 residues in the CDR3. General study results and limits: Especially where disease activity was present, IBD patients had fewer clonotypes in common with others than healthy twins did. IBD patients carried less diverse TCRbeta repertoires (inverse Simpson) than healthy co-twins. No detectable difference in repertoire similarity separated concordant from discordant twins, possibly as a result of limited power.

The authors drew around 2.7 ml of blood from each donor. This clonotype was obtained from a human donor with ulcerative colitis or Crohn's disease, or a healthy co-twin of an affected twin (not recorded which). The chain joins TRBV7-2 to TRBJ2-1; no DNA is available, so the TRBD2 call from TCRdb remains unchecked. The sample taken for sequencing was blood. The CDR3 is CASSPEGLAGGEQFF. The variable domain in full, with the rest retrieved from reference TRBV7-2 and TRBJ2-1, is GAGVSQSPSNKVTEKGKDVELRCDPISGHTALYWYRQSLGQGLEFLIYFQGNSAPDKSGLPSDRFSAERTGGSVSTLTIQRTQQEDSAVYLCASSPEGLAGGEQFFGPGTRLTVL.